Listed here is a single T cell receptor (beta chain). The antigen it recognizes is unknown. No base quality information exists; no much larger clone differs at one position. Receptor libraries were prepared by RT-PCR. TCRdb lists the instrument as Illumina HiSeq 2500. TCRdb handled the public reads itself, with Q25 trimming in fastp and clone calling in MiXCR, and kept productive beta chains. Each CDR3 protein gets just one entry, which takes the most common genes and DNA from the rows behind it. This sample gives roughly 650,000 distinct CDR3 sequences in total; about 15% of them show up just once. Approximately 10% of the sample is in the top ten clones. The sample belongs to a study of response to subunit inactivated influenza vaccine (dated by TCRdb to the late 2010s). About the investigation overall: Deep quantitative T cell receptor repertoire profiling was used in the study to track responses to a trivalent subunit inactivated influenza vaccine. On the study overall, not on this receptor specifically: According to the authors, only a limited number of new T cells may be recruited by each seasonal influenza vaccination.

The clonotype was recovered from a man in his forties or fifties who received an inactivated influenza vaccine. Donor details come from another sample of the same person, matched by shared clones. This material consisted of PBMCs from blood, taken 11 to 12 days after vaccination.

The CDR3 protein sequence reads: CASSIDRGSHQPQHF. The sequence in DNA is TGTGCCAGTAGTATAGACAGGGGAAGCCATCAGCCCCAGCATTTT. The chain uses TRBV19 and TRBJ1-5, with TRBD1 perhaps the D gene, on 6 matching bases. At the junction V is shortened by 0 bases and J by 5 bases, with 11 bases in between. The germline V gene (reference sequence) supplies CDR1 LNHDA and CDR2 SQIVND. Taken from cysteine to phenylalanine, the CDR3 has 15 residues. Only the CDR3 portion is preserved as DNA: 45 bases, with reading frame beginning at the first base.